This T cell receptor beta chain was recorded in a study of STAT3 mutations in large granular lymphocyte leukemia. About the study: Among longitudinally sequenced T-LGLL patients, roughly half had canonical activating STAT3 mutations detected. Whole-study results and caveats: Every T-cell large granular lymphocyte leukemia patient had at least one immunodominant TCR beta clonotype. Some patients had persisting codominant clonotypes that could mask small clones. All newly emerging clones after therapy were STAT3 wild type. Suggested: STAT3 mutation was not the ancestral event for these clonal expansions.

The protocol was immunoSEQ multiplex PCR, while the TCRdb copy is restricted to in-frame clones and leaves out a portion. The sample consists of roughly 3,300 clones, approximately 88% of them appearing once. Worth noting for this clone: Its antigen is undetermined.

The clonotype comes from a man between 35 and 55 years old with T-cell large granular lymphocyte leukemia. Some clones in this sample may be carry-over from other donors' samples. The sequenced sample was peripheral blood mononuclear cells.

The CDR3 is CASSQVGQGALSYEQYF. CDR3 in DNA: TGCGCCAGCAGCCAAGTGGGACAGGGGGCCCTTTCTTACGAGCAGTACTTC. The rearrangement uses TRBV4-1 and TRBJ2-7, with TRBD1 identical over 12 bases. CDR1 and CDR2 from the germline V gene are MGHRA and YSYEKL. There are 17 residues in the CDR3. Trimming at V came to 1 base and at J to 4 bases, leaving 8 bases not matched to a gene.